The sequence of this T cell receptor beta chain was determined in a study of siplizumab effects on memory and regulatory T cells. Broader study findings: Siplizumab, the agent tested, significantly reduced alloreactive sequences traceable to unstimulated CD4+ memory cells. Memory cells seemed less diverse than naive T cells, which seemed major alloresponse contributors.

The V end lost 8 bases, the J end lost 3 bases, and 14 bases lay between the germline ends. Germline-derived CDR1 and CDR2 are SEHNR and FQNEAQ (reference sequence). The CDR3 totals 15 residues. Regarding this clone: Antigen: not known.

TCR templates numbering approximately 94,000 were assayed per sample. Generated by immunoSEQ multiplex PCR, the TCRdb table keeps only in-frame clones and is missing some. The sample has 50,000 to 60,000 clones; approximately 84% are singletons. Unstimulated naive, memory, effector memory and TEMRA subsets were sequenced, and this was done in three donor pairs. This TCR came from a human donor in good health. Sequencing input: naive CD8+ T cells sorted from blood. The rearrangement uses TRBV7-9 and TRBJ2-6; D possibly corresponds to TRBD2 (5 bases). In DNA, the CDR3 is TGTGCCAGCTCCCGAGCCGGGGTTGGGGCCAACGTCCTGACTTTC. It specifies CASSRAGVGANVLTF.